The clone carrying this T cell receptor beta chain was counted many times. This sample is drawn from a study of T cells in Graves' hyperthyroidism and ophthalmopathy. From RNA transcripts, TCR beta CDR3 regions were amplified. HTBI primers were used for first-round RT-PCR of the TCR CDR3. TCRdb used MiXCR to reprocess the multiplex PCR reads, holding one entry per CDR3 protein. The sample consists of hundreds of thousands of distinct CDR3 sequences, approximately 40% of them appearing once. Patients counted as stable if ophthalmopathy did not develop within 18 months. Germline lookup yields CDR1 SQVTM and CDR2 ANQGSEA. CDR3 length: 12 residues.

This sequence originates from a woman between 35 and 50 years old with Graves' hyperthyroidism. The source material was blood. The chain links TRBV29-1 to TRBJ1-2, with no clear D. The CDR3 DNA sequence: TGCGTAGTGTACAGCAGAAACTATGGCTACACCTTC. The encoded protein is CVVYSRNYGYTF.